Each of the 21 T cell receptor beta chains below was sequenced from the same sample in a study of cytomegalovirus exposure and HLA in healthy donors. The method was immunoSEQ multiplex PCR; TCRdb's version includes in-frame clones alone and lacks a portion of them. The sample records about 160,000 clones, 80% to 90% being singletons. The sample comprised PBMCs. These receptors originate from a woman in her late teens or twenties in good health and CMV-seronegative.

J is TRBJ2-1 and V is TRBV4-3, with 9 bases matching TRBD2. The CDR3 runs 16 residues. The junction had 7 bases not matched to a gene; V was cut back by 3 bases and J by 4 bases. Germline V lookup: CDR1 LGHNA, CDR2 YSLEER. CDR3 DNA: TGCGCCAGCAGCCAGGACCCTAGCGGGAAGTACAATGAGCAGTTCTTC. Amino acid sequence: CASSQDPSGKYNEQFF.

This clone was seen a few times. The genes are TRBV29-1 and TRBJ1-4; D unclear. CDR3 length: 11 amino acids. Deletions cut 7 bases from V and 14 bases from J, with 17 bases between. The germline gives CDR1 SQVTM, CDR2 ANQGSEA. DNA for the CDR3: TGCAGCGCAGCGGGAAGCCAGGTTCTGTTTTTT. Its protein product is CSAAGSQVLFF.

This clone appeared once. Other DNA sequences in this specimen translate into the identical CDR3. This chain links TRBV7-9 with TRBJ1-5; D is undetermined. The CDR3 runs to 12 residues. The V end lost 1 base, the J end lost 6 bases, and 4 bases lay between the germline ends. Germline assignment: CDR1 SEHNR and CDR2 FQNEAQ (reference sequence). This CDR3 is CASSLGGQPQHF. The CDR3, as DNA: TGTGCCAGCAGCTTAGGAGGTCAGCCCCAGCATTTT.

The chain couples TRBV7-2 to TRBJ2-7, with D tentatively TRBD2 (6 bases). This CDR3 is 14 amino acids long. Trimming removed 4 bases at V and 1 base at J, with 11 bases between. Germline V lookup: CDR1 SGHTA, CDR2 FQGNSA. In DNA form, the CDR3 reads TGTGCCAGCAGCTCGTTCGGGGGTTCCTACGAGCAGTACTTC. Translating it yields CASSSFGGSYEQYF.

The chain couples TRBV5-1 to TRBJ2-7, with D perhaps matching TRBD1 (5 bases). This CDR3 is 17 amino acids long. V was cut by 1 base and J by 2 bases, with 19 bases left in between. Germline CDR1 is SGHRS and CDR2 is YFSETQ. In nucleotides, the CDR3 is TGCGCCAGCAGCTTGTTCCCCGACAGCCGAGTTCCCTACGAGCAGTACTTC. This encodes CASSLFPDSRVPYEQYF.

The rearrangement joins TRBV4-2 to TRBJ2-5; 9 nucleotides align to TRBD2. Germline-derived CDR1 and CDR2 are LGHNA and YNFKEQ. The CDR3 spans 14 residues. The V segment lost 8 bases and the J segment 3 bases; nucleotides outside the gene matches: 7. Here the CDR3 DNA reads TGTGCCAGCTCGAGTATAGCGGGGGAAGAGACCCAGTACTTC. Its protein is CASSSIAGEETQYF.

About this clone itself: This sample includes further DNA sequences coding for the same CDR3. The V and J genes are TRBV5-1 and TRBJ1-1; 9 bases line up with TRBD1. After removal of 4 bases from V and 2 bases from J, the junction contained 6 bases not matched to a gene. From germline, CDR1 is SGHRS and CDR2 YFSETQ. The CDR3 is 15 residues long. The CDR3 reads CASSPWGQGNTEAFF. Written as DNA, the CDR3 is TGCGCCAGCAGCCCCTGGGGACAGGGTAACACTGAAGCTTTCTTT.

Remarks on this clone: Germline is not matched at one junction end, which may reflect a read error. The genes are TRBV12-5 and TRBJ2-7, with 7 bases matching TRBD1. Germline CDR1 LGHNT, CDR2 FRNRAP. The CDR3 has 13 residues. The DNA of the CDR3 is TGTGCTAGTGGTTTGTACACAAGACAGGGTATTATCTTC. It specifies CASGLYTRQGIIF.

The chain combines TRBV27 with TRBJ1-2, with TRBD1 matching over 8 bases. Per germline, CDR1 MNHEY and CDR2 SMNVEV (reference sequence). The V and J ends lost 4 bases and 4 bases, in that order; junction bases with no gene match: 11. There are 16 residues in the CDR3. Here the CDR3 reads CASSYLYRGVRYGYTF. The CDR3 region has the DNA TGTGCCAGCAGTTACTTATACAGGGGGGTGCGCTATGGCTACACCTTC.

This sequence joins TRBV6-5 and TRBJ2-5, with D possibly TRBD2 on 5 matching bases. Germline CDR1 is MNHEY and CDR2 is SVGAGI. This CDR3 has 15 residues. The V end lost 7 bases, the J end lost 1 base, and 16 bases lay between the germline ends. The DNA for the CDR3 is TGTGCCAGCACCCCCACCGGAGGAATCCAAGAGACCCAGTACTTC. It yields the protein CASTPTGGIQETQYF.

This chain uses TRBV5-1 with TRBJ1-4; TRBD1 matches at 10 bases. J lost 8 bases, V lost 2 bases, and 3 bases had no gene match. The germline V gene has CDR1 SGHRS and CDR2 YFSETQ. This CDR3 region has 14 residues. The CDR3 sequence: CASSFGQGGEKLFF. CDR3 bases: TGCGCCAGCAGCTTCGGACAGGGGGGAGAAAAACTGTTTTTT.

The CDR3 DNA is TGTGCCAGCAGTTACTCGGGGGCCGGCGTTAATGAAAAACTGTTTTTT. It yields the protein CASSYSGAGVNEKLFF. J is TRBJ1-4 and V is TRBV6-5; D may be TRBD1 (6 bases). CDR1 and CDR2 from the germline V gene are MNHEY and SVGAGI. With 0 bases removed from V and 4 bases from J, the gap between germline ends came to 12 bases. The CDR3 is made up of 16 amino acids.

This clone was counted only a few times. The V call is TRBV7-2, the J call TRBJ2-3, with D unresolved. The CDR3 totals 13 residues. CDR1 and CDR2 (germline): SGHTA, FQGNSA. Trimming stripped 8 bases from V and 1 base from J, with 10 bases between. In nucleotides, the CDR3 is TGTGCCAGCTTAGCTGCCCGCACAGATACGCAGTATTTT. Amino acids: CASLAARTDTQYF. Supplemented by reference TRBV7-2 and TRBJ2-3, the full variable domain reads GAGVSQSPSNKVTEKGKDVELRCDPISGHTALYWYRQSLGQGLEFLIYFQGNSAPDKSGLPSDRFSAERTGGSVSTLTIQRTQQEDSAVYLCASLAARTDTQYFGPGTRLTVL.

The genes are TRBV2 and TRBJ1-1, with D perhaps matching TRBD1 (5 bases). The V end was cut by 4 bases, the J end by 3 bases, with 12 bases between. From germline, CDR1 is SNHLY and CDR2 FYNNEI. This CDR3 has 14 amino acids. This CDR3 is CASSGRGGDTEAFF. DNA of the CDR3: TGTGCCAGCAGTGGTCGGGGGGGAGACACTGAAGCTTTCTTT.

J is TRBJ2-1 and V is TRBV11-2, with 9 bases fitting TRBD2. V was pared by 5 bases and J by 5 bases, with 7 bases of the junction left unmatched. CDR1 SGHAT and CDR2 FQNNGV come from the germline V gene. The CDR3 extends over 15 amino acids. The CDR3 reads CASSPIAGDHNEQFF. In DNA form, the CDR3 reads TGTGCCAGCAGCCCTATAGCGGGAGACCACAATGAGCAGTTCTTC.

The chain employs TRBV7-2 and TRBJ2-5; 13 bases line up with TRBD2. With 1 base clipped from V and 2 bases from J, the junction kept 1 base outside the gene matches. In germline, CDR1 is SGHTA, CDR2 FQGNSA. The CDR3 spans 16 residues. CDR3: CASSLGGLAGQETQYF. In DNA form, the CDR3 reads TGTGCCAGCAGCTTAGGGGGACTAGCGGGACAAGAGACCCAGTACTTC.

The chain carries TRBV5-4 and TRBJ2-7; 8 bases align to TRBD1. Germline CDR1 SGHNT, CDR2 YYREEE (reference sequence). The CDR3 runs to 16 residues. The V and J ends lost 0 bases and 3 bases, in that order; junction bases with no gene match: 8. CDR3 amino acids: CASSLGETGVVYEQYF. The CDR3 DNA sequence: TGTGCCAGCAGCTTGGGGGAGACAGGGGTTGTCTACGAGCAGTACTTC.

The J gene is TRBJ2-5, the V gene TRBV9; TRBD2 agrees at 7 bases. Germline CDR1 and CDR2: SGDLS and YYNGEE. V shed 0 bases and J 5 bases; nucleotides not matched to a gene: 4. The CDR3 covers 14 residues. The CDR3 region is CASSVAGGGETQYF. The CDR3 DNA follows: TGTGCCAGCAGCGTAGCTGGGGGAGGGGAGACCCAGTACTTC.

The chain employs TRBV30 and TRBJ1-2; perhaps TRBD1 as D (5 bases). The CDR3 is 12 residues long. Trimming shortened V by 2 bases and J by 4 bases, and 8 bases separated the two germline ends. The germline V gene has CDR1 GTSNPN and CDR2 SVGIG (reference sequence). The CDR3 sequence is CAWSRDSYGYTF. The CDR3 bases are TGTGCCTGGAGTCGCGACAGCTATGGCTACACCTTC.

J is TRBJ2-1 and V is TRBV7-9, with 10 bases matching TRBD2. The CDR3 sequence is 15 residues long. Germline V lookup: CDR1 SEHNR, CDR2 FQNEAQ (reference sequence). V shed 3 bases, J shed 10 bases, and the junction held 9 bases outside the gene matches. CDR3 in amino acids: CASSFPLAGGPEQFF. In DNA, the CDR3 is TGTGCCAGCAGCTTCCCCTTAGCGGGGGGTCCCGAGCAGTTCTTC.

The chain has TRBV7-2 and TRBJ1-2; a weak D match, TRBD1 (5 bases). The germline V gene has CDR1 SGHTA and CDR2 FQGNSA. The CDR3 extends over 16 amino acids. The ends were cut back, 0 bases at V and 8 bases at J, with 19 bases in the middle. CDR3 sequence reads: CASSLAWEGLREGYTF. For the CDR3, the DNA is TGTGCCAGCAGCTTAGCGTGGGAGGGGCTAAGGGAAGGCTACACCTTC.